The clone carrying this T cell receptor (beta chain) has just one count. Antigen specificity is unknown. The patients chosen for sequencing had shown expansion of CD8+CD57+ cells (detected by flow cytometry). Each of the patients presented with severe acquired aplastic anemia. By the time of blood sampling, patients had still received no therapy. The data originate from a study of CD8+CD57+ T cells in acquired aplastic anemia. TCR beta VDJ combinations and CDR3 sequences were profiled from genomic DNA. A single record per CDR3 protein comes from TCRdb applying MiXCR to the reads. The sample has a few hundred thousand distinct CDR3 sequences, almost 50% seen once. Study results and limitations: Common to patients and controls were twenty-nine CD8+ CDR3 sequences.

V lost 7 bases to trimming and J lost 3 bases; unmatched junction nucleotides: 6. In germline, CDR1 is SNHLY, CDR2 FYNNEI. The CDR3 contains 14 residues. The sequenced material came from sorted CD4+, CD8+, or CD8+CD57+ T cells (not recorded which) from PBMCs. This sequence joins TRBV2 and TRBJ1-1, with 9 bases identical to TRBD1. The source of this sequence is a human donor with aplastic anemia. In DNA, the CDR3 is TGTGCCAGCAAGGAACAGGGGGCAGACACTGAAGCTTTCTTT. It codes for CASKEQGADTEAFF.